The present T cell receptor beta chain was sequenced within a study of CD8 T cells in Susac syndrome. Reverse transcription of roughly 0.5 to 1 ug RNA used random hexamers. TCRdb independently ran MiXCR on the immunoSEQ multiplex PCR reads; one entry per CDR3 protein. This sample has 95,000 to 150,000 distinct CDR3 sequences, with roughly 93% found just once. CDR3 size: 13 residues. Per the germline V gene, CDR1 is LNHNV and CDR2 is YYDKDF (reference sequence). Trimming cost V 3 bases and J 5 bases, with 10 bases left between them. What was sequenced was CD8+ T cells from PBMCs. This clonotype originated in a human donor with multiple sclerosis. This chain links TRBV15 with TRBJ1-1; D gene uncertain. The CDR3 loop reads CATSSPGGTEAFF. CDR3 sequence (DNA): TGTGCCACCAGCAGTCCCGGAGGAACTGAAGCTTTCTTT.